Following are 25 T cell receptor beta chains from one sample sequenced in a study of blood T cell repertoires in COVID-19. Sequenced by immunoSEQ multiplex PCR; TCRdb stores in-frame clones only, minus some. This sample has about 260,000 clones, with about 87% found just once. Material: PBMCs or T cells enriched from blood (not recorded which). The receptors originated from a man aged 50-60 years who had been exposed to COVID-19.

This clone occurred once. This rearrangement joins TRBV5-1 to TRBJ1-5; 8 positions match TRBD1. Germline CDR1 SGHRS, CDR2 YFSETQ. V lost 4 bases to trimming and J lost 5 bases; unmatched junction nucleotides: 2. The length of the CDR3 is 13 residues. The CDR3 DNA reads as TGCGCCAGCAGCCCGGACAGGGATCAGCCCCAGCATTTT. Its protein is CASSPDRDQPQHF.

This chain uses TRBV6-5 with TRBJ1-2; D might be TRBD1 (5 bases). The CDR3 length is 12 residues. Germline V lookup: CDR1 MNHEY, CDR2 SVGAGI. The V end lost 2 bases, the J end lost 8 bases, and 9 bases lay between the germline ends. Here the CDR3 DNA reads TGTGCCAGCAGTTACCAGGGCTACGGCTACACCTTC. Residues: CASSYQGYGYTF.

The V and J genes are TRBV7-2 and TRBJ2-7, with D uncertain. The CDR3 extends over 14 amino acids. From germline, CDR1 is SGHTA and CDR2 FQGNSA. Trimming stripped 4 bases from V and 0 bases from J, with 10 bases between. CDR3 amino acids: CASSSDWSSYEQYF. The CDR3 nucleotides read TGTGCCAGCAGCTCCGACTGGAGCTCCTACGAGCAGTACTTC.

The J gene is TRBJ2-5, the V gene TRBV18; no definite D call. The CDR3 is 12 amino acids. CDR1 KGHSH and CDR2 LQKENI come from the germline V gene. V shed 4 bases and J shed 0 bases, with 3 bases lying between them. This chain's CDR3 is CASSRDQETQYF. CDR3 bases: TGTGCCAGCTCACGCGACCAAGAGACCCAGTACTTC.

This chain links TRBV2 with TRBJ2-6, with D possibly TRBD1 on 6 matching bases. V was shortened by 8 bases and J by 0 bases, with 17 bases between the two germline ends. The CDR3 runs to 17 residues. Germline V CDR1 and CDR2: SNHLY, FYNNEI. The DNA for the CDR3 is TGTGCCAGCGGGCGTCGACAGGAACGCTCTGGGGCCAACGTCCTGACTTTC. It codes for CASGRRQERSGANVLTF.

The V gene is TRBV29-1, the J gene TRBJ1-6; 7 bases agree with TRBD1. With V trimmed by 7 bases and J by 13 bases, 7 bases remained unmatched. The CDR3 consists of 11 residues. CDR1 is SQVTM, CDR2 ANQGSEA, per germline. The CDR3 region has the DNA TGCAGCGCCTCGTGGACAGGCCCCCTCCACTTT. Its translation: CSASWTGPLHF. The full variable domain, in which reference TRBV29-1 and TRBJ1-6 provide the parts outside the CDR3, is SAVISQKPSRDICQRGTSLTIQCQVDSQVTMMFWYRQQPGQSLTLIATANQGSEATYESGFVIDKFPISRPNLTFSTLTVSNMSPEDSSIYLCSASWTGPLHFGNGTRLTVT.

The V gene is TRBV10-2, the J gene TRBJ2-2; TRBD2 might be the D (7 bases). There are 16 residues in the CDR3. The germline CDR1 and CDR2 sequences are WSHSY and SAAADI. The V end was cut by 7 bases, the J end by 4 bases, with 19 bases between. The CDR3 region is CASTRGGSRGTGELFF. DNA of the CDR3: TGCGCCAGCACCAGGGGAGGGTCCCGAGGCACCGGGGAGCTGTTTTTT.

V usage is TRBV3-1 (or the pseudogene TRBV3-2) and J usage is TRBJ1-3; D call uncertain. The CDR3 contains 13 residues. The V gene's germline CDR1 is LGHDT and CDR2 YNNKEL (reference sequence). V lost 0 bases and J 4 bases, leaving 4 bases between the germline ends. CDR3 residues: CASSQDLGNTIYF. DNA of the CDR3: TGTGCCAGCAGCCAAGATCTCGGAAACACCATATATTTT.

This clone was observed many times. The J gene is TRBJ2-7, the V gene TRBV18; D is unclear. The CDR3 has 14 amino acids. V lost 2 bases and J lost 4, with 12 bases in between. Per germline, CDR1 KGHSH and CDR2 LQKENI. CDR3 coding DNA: TGTGCCAGCTCACCATTGGGCAGGCGATACGAGCAGTACGTC. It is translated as CASSPLGRRYEQYV.

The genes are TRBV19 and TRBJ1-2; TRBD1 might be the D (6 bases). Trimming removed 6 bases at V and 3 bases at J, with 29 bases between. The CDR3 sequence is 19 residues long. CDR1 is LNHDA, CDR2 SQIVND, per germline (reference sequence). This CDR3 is CASSETRSSWDNLDYGYTF. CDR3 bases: TGTGCCAGTAGCGAAACTCGCTCCTCCTGGGACAATCTGGACTATGGCTACACCTTC. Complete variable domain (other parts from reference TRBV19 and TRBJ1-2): DGGITQSPKYLFRKEGQNVTLSCEQNLNHDAMYWYRQDPGQGLRLIYYSQIVNDFQKGDIAEGYSVSREKKESFPLTVTSAQKNPTAFYLCASSETRSSWDNLDYGYTFGSGTRLTVV.

The CDR3 DNA follows: TGTGCCAGCAGCCCGACAGGGAATAATTCACCCCTCCACTTT. Its protein is CASSPTGNNSPLHF. The gene calls are TRBV7-9 and TRBJ1-6; 7 positions match TRBD1. This CDR3 region has 14 residues. Per the germline V gene, CDR1 is SEHNR and CDR2 is FQNEAQ (reference sequence). The ends lost 5 bases at V and 5 bases at J; junction bases unmatched: 3.

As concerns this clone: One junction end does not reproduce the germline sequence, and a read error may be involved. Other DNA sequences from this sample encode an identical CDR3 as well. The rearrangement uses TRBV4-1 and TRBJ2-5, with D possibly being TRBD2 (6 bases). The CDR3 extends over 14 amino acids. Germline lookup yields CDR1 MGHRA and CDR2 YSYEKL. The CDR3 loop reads CASSQVGTAETQYF. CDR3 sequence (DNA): TGCGCCAGCAGCCAAGTAGGGACTGCGGAGACTCAGTACTTC.

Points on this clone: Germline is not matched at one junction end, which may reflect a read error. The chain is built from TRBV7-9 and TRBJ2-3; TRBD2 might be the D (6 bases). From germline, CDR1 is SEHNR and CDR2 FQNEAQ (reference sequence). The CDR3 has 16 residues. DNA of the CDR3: TGTGCCAGCAGGTTAGACTCACGGGGGTTCACAGATACGCAGTATTTT. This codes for CASRLDSRGFTDTQYF. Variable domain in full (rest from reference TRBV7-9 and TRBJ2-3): DTGVSQNPRHKITKRGQNVTFRCDPISEHNRLYWYRQTLGQGPEFLTYFQNEAQLEKSRLLSDRFSAERPKGSFSTLEIQRTEQGDSAMYLCASRLDSRGFTDTQYFGPGTRLTVL.

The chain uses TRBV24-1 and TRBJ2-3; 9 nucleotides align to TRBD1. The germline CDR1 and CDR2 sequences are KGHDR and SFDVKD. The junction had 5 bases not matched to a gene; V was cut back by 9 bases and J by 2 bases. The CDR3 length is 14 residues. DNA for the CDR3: TGTGCCACCGTGGGGGACAGGGACACAGATACGCAGTATTTT. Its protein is CATVGDRDTDTQYF.

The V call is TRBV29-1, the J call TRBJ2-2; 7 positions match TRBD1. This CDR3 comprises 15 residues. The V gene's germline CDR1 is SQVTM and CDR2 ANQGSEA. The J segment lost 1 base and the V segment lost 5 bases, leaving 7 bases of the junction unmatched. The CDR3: CSVTGAALNTGELFF. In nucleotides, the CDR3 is TGCAGCGTTACAGGGGCCGCCTTGAACACCGGGGAGCTGTTTTTT.

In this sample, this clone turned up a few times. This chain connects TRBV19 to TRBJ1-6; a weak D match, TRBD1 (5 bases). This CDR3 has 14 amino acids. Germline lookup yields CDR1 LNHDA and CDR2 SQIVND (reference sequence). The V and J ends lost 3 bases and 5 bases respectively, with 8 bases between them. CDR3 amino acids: CASSMGQDNSPLHF. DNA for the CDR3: TGTGCCAGTAGTATGGGGCAGGATAATTCACCCCTCCACTTT.

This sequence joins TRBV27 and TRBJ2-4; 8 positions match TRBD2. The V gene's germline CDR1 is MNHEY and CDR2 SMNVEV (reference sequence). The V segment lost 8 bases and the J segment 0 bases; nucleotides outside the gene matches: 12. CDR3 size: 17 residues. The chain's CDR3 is CASASGSGTLAKNIQYF. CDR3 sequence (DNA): TGTGCCAGCGCGTCCGGTAGCGGGACATTAGCCAAAAACATTCAGTACTTC.

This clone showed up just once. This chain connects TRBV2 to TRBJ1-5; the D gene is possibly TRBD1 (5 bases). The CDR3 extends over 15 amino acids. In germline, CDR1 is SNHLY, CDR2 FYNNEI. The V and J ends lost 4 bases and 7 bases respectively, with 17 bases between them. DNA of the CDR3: TGTGCCAGCAGTGGCCGGGCAGGGTGGACCCAGCCCCAGCATTTT. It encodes CASSGRAGWTQPQHF.

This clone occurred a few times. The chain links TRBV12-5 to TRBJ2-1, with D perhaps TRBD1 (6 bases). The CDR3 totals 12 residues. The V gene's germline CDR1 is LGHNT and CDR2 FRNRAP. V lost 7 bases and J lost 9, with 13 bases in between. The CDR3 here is CASAPQGIEQFF. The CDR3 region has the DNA TGTGCTAGTGCCCCACAGGGAATTGAGCAGTTCTTC.

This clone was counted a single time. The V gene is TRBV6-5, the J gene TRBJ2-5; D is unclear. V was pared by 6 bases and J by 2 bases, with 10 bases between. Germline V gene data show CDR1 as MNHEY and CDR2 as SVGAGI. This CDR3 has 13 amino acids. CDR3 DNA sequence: TGTGCCAGCAGCTCCCCACTTCAAGAGACCCAGTACTTC. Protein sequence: CASSSPLQETQYF.

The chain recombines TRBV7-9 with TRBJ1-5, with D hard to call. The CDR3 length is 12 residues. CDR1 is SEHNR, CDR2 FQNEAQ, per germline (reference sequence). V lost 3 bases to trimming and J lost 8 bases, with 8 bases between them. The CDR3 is CASSLFEEPQHF. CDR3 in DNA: TGTGCCAGCAGCTTGTTTGAGGAGCCCCAGCATTTT. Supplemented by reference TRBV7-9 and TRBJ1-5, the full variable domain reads DTGVSQNPRHKITKRGQNVTFRCDPISEHNRLYWYRQTLGQGPEFLTYFQNEAQLEKSRLLSDRFSAERPKGSFSTLEIQRTEQGDSAMYLCASSLFEEPQHFGDGTRLSIL.

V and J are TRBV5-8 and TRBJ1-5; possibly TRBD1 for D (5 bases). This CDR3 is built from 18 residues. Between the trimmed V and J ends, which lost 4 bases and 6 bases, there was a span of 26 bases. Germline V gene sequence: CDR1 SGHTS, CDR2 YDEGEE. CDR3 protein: CASSTPVISGRDSQPQHF. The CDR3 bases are TGTGCCAGCAGCACCCCAGTGATATCGGGGCGGGATAGTCAGCCCCAGCATTTT.

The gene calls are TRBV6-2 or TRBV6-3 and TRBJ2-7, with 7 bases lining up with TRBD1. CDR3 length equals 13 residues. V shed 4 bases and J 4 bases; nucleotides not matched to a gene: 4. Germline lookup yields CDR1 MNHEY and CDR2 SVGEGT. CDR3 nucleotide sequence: TGTGCCAGCAGTTCGGGACAGTCTTACGAGCAGTACGTC. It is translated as CASSSGQSYEQYV.

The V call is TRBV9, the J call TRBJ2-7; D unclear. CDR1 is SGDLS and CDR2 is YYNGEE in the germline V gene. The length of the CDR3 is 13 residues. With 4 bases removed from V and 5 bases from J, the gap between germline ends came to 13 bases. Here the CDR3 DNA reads TGTGCCAGCAGCCCTAATCTAGAAAACGAGCAGTACTTC. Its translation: CASSPNLENEQYF.

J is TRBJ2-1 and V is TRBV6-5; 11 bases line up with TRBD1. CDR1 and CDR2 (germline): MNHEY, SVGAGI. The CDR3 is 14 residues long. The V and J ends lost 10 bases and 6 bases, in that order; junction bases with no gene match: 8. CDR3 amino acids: CATAGQGGVNEQFF. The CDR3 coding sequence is TGTGCCACCGCGGGACAGGGGGGAGTCAATGAGCAGTTCTTC.